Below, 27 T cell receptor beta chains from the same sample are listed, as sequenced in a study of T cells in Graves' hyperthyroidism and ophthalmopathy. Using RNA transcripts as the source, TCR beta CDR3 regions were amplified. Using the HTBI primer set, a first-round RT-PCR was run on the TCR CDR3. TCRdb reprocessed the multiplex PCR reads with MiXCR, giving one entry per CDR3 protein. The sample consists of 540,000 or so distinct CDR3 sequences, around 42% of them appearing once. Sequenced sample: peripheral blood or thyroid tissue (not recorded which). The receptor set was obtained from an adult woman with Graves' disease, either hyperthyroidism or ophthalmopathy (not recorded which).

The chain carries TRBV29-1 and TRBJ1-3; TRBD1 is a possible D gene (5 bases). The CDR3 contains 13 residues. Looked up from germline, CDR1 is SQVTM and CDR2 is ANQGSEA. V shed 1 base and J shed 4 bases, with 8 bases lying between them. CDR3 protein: CSVEGQGGNTIYF. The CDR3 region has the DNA TGCAGCGTTGAAGGCCAGGGAGGAAACACCATATATTTT.

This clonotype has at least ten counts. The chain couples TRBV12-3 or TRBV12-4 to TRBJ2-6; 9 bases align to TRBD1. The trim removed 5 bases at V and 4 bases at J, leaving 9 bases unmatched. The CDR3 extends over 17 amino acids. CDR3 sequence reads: CASSHPTQGAGANVLTF. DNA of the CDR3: TGTGCCAGCAGTCACCCTACACAGGGGGCCGGGGCCAACGTCCTGACTTTC.

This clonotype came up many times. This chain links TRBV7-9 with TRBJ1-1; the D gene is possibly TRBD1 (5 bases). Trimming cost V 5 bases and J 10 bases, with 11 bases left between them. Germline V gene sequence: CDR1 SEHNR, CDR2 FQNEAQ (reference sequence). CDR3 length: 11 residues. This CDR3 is CASSVGPGAFF. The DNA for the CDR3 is TGTGCCAGCAGCGTGGGACCGGGAGCTTTCTTT.

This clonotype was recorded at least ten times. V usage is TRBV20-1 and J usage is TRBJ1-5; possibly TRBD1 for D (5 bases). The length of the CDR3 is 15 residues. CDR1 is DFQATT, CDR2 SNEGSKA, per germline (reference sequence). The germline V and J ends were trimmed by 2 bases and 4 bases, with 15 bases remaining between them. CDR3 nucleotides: TGCAGTGCTAGACTAGACAGTCAGGTGAATCAGCCCCAGCATTTT. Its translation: CSARLDSQVNQPQHF.

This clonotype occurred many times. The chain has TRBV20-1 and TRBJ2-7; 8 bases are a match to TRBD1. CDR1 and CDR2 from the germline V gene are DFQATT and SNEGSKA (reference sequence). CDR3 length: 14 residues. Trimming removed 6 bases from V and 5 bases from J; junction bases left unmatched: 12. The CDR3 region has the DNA TGCAGTGCCCCGATCAGGAGGACAGGGAACGAGCAGTACTTC. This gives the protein CSAPIRRTGNEQYF.

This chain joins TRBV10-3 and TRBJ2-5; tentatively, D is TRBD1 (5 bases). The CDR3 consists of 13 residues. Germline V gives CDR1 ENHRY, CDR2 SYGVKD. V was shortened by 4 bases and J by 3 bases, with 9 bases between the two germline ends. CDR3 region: CAISASGKETQYF. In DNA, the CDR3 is TGTGCCATCAGTGCATCAGGGAAAGAGACCCAGTACTTC.

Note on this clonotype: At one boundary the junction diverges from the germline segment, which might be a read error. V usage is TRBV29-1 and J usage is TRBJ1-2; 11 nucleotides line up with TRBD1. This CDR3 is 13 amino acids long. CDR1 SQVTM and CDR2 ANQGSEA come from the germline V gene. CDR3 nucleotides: TGCAGCGTACGGACAGGGGGCTACAATGGCTACATCTTC. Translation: CSVRTGGYNGYIF. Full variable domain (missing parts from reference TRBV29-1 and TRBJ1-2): SAVISQKPSRDICQRGTSLTIQCQVDSQVTMMFWYRQQPGQSLTLIATANQGSEATYESGFVIDKFPISRPNLTFSTLTVSNMSPEDSSIYLCSVRTGGYNGYIFGSGTRLTVV.

The CDR3 region is CASSESGTATYEQYF. CDR3 nucleotide sequence: TGCGCCAGCAGTGAGTCGGGGACGGCGACCTACGAGCAGTACTTC. This sequence joins TRBV10-2 and TRBJ2-7, with D tentatively TRBD1 or TRBD2 (5 bases each). The germline V gene encodes CDR1 WSHSY and CDR2 SAAADI. The CDR3 extends over 15 amino acids. Trimming removed 0 bases at V and 2 bases at J, with 11 bases between.

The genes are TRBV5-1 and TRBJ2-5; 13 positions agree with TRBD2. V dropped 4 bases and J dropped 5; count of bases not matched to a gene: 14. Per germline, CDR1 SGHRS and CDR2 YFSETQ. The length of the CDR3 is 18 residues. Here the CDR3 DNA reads TGCGCCAGCAGCCCGGATCCTGCCCCGGGACTAGCGGGGGAGACCCAGTACTTC. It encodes CASSPDPAPGLAGETQYF. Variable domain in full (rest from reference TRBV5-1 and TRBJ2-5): KAGVTQTPRYLIKTRGQQVTLSCSPISGHRSVSWYQQTPGQGLQFLFEYFSETQRNKGNFPGRFSGRQFSNSRSEMNVSTLELGDSALYLCASSPDPAPGLAGETQYFGPGTRLLVL.

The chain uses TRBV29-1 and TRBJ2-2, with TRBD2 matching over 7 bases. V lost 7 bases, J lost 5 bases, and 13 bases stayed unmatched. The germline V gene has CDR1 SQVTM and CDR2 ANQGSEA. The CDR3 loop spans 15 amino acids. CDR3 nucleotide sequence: TGCAGCGCCAACGAGGGGACTACAAGGACCGGGGAGCTGTTTTTT. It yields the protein CSANEGTTRTGELFF.

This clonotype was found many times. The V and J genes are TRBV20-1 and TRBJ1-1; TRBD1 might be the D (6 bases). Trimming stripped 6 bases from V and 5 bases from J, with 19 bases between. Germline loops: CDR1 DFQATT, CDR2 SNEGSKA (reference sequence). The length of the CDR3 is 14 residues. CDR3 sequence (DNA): TGCAGTGCATATGACATGGGGGCGAGGACTGAAGCTTTCTTT. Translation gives CSAYDMGARTEAFF.

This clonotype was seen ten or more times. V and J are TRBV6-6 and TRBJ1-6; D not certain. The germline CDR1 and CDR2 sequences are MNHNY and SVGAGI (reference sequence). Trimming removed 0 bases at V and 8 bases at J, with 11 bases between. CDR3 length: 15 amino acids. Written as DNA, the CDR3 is TGTGCCAGCAGTTACTCGATCGCTCAGGATTCACCCCTCCACTTT. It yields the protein CASSYSIAQDSPLHF.

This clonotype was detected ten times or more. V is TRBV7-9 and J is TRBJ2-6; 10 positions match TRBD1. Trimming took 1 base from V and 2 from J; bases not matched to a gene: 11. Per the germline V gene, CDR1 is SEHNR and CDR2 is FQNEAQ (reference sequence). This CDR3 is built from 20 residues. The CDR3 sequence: CASSLGSWDRGPPGANVLTF. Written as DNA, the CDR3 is TGTGCCAGCAGCTTAGGGTCGTGGGACAGGGGACCCCCTGGGGCCAACGTCCTGACTTTC.

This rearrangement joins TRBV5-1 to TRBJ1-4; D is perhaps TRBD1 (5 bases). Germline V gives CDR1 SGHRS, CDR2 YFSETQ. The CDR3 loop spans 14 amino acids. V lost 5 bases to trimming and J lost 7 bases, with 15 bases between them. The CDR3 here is CASSAGEEGEKLFF. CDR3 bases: TGCGCCAGCAGTGCGGGGGAAGAGGGTGAAAAACTGTTTTTT.

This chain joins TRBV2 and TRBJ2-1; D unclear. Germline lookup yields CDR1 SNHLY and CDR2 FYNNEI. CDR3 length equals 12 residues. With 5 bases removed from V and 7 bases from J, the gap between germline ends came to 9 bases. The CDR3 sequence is CASSQGMNEQFF. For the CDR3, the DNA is TGTGCCAGCAGTCAAGGGATGAATGAGCAGTTCTTC. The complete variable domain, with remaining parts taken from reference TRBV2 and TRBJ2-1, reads EPEVTQTPSHQVTQMGQEVILRCVPISNHLYFYWYRQILGQKVEFLVSFYNNEISEKSEIFDDQFSVERPDGSNFTLKIRSTKLEDSAMYFCASSQGMNEQFFGPGTRLTVL.

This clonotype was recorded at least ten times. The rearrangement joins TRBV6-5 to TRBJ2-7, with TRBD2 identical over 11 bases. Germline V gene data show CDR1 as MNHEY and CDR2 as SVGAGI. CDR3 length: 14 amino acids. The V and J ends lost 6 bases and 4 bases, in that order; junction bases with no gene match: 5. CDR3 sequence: CASSPLAGEYEQYF. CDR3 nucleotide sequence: TGTGCCAGCAGCCCACTAGCGGGAGAGTACGAGCAGTACTTC.

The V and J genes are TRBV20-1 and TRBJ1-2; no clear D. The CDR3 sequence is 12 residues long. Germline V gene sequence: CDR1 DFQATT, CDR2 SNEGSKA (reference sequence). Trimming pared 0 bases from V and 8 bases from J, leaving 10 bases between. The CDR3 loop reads CSARESGRGYTF. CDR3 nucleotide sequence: TGCAGTGCTAGAGAATCAGGTCGGGGCTACACCTTC.

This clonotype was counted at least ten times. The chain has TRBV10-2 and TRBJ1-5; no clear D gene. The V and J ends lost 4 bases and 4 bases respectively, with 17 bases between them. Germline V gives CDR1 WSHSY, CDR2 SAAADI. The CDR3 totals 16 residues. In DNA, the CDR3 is TGCGCCAGCAGTGCCAGAGACTGGTATGGAAATCAGCCCCAGCATTTT. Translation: CASSARDWYGNQPQHF.

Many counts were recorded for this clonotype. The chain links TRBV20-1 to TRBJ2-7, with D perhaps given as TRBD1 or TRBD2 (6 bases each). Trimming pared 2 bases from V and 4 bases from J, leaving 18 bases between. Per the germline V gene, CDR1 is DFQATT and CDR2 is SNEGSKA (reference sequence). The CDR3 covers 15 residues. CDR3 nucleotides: TGCAGTGCTAGATCAGGGGAGCGGGCAACGTACGAGCAGTACTTC. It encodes CSARSGERATYEQYF.

CDR3 nucleotides: TGTGCCAGCAACTCCCCGAGGCAGGGACAGTACTTC. This encodes CASNSPRQGQYF. The chain carries TRBV7-9 and TRBJ2-7, with a weak D call TRBD1 (5 bases). The CDR3 contains 12 residues. Looked up from germline, CDR1 is SEHNR and CDR2 is FQNEAQ (reference sequence). Deletions cut 7 bases from V and 10 bases from J, with 17 bases between.

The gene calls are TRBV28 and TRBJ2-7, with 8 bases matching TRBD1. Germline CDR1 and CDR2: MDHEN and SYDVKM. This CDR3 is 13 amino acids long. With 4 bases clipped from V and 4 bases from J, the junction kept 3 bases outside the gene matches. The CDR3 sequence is CASSSGGYYEQYF. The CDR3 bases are TGTGCCAGCAGTTCAGGGGGCTATTACGAGCAGTACTTC.

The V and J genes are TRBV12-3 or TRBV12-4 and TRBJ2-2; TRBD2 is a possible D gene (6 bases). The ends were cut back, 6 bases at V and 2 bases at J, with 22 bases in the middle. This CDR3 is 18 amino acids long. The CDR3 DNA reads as TGTGCCAGCAGCCACCCCATCGGTCTAGCGTCCAACACCGGGGAGCTGTTTTTT. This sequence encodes CASSHPIGLASNTGELFF.

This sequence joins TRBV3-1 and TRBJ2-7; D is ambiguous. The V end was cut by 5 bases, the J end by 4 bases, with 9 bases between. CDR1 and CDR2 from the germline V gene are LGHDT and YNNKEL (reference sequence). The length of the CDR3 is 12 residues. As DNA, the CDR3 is TGTGCCAGCAGCTCGTATCCATACGAGCAGTACTTC. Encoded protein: CASSSYPYEQYF.

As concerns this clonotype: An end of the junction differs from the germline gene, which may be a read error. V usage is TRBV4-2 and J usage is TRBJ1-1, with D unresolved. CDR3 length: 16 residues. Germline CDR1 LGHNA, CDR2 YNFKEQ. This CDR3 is CASSQDATPVNTETFF. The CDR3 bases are TGTGCCAGCAGCCAAGACGCAACACCGGTGAACACTGAAACTTTCTTT.

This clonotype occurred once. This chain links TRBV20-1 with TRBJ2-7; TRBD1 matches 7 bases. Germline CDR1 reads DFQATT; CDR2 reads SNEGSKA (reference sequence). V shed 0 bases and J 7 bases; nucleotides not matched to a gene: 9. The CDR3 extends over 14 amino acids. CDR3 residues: CSAREDRFLWEQYF. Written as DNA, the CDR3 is TGCAGTGCTAGAGAGGACAGGTTTCTCTGGGAGCAGTACTTC.

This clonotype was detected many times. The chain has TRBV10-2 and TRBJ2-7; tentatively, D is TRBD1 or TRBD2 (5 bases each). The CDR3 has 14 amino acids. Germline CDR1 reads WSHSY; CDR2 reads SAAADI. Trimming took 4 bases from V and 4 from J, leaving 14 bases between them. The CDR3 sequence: CASSGHPWGYEQYF. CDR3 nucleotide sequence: TGCGCCAGCAGTGGCCACCCCTGGGGGTACGAGCAGTACTTC.

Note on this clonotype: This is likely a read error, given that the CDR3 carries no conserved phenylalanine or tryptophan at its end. For the CDR3, the DNA is TGTACCAGAGGTTACAGGGATTCACCCCTCCACCTT. Amino acids: CTRGYRDSPLHL. This rearrangement joins TRBV2 to TRBJ1-6, with D possibly being TRBD1 (6 bases). Germline V gene lookup returns CDR1 SNHLY and CDR2 FYNNEI. The CDR3 loop spans 12 amino acids.